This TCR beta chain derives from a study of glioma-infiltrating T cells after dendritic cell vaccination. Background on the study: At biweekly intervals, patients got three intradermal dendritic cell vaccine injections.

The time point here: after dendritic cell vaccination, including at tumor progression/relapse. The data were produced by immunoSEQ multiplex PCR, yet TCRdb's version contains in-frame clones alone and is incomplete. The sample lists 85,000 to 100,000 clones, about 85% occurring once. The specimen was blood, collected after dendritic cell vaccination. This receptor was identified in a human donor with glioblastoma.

CDR3 sequence (DNA): TGTGCCAGCAGCGTAGCTACGGGTCTATCGGGGCAAGAGACCCAGTACTTC. This encodes CASSVATGLSGQETQYF. The chain recombines TRBV9 with TRBJ2-5, with D possibly being TRBD2 (5 bases). This CDR3 is 17 amino acids long. Trimming removed 0 bases from V and 2 bases from J, with 17 bases in between. Germline values: CDR1 SGDLS, CDR2 YYNGEE.